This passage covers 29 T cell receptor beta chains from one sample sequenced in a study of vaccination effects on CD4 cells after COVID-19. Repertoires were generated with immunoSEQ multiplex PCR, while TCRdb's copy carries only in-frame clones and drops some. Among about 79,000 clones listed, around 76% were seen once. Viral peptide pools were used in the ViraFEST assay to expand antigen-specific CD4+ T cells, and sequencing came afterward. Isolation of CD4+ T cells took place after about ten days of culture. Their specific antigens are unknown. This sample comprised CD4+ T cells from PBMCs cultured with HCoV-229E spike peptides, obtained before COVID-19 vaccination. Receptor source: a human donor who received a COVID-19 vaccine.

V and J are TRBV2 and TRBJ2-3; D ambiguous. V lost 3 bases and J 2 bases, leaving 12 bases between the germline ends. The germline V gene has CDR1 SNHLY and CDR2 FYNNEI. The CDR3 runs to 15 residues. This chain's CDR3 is CASSDDHLPTDTQYF. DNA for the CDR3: TGTGCCAGCAGTGACGATCATCTGCCCACAGATACGCAGTATTTT.

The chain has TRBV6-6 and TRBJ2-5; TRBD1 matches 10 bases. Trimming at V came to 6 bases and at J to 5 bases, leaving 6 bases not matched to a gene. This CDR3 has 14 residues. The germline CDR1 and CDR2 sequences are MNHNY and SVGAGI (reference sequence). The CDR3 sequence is CASRRDRGGETQYF. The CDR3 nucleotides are TGTGCCAGCAGGAGGGACAGGGGAGGCGAGACCCAGTACTTC.

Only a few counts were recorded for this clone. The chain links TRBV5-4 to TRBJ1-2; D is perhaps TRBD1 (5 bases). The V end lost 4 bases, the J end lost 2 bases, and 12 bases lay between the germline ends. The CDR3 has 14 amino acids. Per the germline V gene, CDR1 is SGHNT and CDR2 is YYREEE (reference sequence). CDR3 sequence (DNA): TGTGCCAGCAGCCGCGAGACAGCCAACTATGGCTACACCTTC. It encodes CASSRETANYGYTF. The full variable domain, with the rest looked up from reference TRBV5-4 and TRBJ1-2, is ETGVTQSPTHLIKTRGQQVTLRCSSQSGHNTVSWYQQALGQGPQFIFQYYREEENGRGNFPPRFSGLQFPNYSSELNVNALELDDSALYLCASSRETANYGYTFGSGTRLTVV.

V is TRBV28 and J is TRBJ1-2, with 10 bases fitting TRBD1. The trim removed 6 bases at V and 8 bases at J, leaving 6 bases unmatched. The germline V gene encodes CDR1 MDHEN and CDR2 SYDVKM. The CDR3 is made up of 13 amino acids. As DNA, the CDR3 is TGTGCCAGCAGGCGACAGGGGGCTATGGGCTACACCTTC. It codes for CASRRQGAMGYTF.

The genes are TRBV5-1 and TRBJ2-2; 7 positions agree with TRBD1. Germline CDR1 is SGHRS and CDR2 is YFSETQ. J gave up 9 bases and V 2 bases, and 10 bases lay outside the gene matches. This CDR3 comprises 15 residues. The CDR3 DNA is TGCGCCAGCAGCTTTCAGGGGGAAATCCACTGGGAGCTGTTTTTT. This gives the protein CASSFQGEIHWELFF.

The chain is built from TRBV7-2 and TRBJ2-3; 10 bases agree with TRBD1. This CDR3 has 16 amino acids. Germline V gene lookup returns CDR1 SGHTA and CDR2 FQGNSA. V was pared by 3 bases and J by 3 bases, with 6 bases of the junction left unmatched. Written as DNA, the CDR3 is TGTGCCAGCAGCTTGACCCGGGACAGGGGTACAGATACGCAGTATTTT. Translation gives CASSLTRDRGTDTQYF.

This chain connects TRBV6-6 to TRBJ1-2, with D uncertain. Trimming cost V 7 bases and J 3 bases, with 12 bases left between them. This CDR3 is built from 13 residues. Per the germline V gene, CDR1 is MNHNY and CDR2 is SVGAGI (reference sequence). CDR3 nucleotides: TGTGCCAGCAAACACGAGTTCGACTATGGCTACACCTTC. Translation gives CASKHEFDYGYTF.

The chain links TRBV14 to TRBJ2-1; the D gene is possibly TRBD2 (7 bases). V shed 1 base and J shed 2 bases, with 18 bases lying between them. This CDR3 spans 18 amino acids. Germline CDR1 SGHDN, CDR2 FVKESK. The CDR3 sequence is CASSQVRGGALPYNEQFF. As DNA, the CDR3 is TGTGCCAGCAGCCAAGTTCGAGGGGGGGCATTACCCTACAATGAGCAGTTCTTC.

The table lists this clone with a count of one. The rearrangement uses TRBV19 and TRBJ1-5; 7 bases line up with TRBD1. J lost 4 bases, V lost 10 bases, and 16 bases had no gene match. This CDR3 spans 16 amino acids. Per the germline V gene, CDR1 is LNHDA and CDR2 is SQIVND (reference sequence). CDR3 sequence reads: CATDQGGQIGNQPQHF. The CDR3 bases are TGTGCCACTGACCAGGGGGGACAAATAGGAAATCAGCCCCAGCATTTT.

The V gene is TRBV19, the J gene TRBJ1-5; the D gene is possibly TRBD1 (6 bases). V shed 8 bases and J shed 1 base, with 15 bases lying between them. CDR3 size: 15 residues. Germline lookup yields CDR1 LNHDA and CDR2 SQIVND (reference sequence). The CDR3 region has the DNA TGTGCCAGTGCCTCCGGGACACAAAGCAATCAGCCCCAGCATTTT. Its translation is CASASGTQSNQPQHF.

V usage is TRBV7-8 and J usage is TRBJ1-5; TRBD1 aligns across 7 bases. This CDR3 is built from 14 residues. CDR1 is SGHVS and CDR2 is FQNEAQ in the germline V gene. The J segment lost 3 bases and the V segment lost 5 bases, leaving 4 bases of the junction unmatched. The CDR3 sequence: CASSAGTANQPQHF. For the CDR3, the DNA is TGTGCCAGCAGCGCAGGGACAGCCAATCAGCCCCAGCATTTT.

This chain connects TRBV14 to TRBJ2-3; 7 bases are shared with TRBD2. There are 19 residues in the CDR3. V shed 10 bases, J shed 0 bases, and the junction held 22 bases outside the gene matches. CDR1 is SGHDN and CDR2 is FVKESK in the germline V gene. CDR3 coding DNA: TGTGCCACCGGAAGGAGCGGGGCCCGAGGATCCTTTAGCACAGATACGCAGTATTTT. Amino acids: CATGRSGARGSFSTDTQYF.

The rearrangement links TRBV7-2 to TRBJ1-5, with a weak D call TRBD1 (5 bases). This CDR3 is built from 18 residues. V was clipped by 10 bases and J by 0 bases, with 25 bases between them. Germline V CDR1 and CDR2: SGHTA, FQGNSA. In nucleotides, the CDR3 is TGTGCCACTTCGACCTCCGGGACTTGGGGGTATAGCAATCAGCCCCAGCATTTT. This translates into CATSTSGTWGYSNQPQHF.

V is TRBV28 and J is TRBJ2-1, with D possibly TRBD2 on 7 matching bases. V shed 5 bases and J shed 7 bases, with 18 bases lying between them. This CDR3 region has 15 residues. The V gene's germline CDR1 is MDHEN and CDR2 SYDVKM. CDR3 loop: CASSPRGANRNEQFF. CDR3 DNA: TGTGCCAGCAGTCCACGGGGGGCTAATCGTAATGAGCAGTTCTTC.

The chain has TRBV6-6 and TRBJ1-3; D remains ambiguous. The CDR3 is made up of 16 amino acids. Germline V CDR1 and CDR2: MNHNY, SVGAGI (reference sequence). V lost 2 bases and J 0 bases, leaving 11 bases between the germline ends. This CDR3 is CASSYSWGGSGNTIYF. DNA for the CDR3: TGTGCCAGCAGTTACAGTTGGGGTGGCTCTGGAAACACCATATATTTT.

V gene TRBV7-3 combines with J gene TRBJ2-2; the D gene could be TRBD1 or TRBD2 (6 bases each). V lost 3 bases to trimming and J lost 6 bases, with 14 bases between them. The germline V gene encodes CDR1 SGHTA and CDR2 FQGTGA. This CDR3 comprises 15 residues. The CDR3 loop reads CASSFIPGAAGELFF. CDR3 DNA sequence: TGTGCCAGCAGCTTCATCCCGGGGGCCGCCGGGGAGCTGTTTTTT.

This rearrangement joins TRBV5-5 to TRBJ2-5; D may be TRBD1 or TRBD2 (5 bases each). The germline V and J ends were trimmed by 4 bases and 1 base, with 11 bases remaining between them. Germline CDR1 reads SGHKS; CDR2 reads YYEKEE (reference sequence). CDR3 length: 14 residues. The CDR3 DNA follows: TGTGCCAGCAGCACGGGACCGACCCAAGAGACCCAGTACTTC. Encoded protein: CASSTGPTQETQYF.

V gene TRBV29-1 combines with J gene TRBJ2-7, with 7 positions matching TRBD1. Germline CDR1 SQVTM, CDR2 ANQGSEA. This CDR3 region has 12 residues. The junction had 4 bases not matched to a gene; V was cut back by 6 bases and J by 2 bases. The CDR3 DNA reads TGCAGCGTCATGACAGGGACCTACGAGCAGTACGTC. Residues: CSVMTGTYEQYV.

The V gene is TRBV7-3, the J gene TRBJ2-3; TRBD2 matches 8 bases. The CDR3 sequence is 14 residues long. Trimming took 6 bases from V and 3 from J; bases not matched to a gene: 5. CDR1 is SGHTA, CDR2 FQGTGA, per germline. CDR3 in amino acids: CASSLTGGTDTQYF. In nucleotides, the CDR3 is TGTGCCAGCAGTCTAACGGGGGGGACAGATACGCAGTATTTT.

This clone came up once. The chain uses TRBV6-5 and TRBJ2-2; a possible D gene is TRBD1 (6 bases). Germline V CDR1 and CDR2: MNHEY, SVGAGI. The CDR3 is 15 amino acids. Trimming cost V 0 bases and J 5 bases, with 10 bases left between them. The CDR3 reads CASSYSYRETGELFF. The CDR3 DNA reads TGTGCCAGCAGTTACTCGTACAGGGAAACCGGGGAGCTGTTTTTT.

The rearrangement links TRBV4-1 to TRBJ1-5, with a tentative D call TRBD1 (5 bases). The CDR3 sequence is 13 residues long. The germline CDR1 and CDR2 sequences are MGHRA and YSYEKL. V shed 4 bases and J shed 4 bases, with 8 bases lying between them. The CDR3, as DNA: TGCGCCAGCAGCCTACAGGCAAATCAGCCCCAGCATTTT. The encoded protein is CASSLQANQPQHF.

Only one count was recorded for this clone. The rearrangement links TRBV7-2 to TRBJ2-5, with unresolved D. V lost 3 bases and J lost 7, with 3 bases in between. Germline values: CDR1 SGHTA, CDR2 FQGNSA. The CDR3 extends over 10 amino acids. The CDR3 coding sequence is TGTGCCAGCAGCTTGGGGACCCAGTACTTC. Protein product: CASSLGTQYF.

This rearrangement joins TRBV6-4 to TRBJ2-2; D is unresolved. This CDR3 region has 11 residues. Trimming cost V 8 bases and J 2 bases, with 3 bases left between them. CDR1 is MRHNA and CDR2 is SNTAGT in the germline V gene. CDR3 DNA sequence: TGTGCCAGCGGAAACACCGGGGAGCTGTTTTTT. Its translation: CASGNTGELFF.

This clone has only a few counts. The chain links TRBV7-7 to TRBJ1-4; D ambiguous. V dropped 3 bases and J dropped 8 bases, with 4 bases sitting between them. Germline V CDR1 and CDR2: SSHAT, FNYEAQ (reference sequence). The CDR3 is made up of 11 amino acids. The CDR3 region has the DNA TGTGCCAGCAGCTTCTCCGAAAAACTGTTTTTT. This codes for CASSFSEKLFF.

In nucleotides, the CDR3 is TGTGCCAGCAGCCAAAGCGGAGATACGCAGTATTTT. It is translated as CASSQSGDTQYF. The chain recombines TRBV7-9 with TRBJ2-3, with D perhaps matching TRBD2 (5 bases). The germline V and J ends were trimmed by 5 bases and 5 bases, with 8 bases remaining between them. This CDR3 has 12 residues. Germline V gene data show CDR1 as SEHNR and CDR2 as FQNEAQ (reference sequence).

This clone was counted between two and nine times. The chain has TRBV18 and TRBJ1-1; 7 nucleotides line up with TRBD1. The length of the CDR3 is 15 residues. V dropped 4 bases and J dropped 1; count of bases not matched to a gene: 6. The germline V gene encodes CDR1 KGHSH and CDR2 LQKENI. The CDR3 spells CASSLSGTENTEAFF. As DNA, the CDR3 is TGTGCCAGCTCACTTTCCGGGACAGAGAACACTGAAGCTTTCTTT.

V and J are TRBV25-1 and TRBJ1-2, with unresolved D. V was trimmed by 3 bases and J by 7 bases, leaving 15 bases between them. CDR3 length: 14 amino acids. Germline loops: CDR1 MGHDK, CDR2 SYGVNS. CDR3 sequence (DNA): TGTGCCAGCAGTGAGGGGAGGCGGCCCATTGGCTACACCTTC. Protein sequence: CASSEGRRPIGYTF.

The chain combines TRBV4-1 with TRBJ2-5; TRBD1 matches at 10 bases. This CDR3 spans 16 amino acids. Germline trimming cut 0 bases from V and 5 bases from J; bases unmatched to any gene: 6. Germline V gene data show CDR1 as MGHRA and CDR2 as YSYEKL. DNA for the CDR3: TGCGCCAGCAGCCAAGATCTCCGACAGGGGGCCGAGACCCAGTACTTC. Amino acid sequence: CASSQDLRQGAETQYF.

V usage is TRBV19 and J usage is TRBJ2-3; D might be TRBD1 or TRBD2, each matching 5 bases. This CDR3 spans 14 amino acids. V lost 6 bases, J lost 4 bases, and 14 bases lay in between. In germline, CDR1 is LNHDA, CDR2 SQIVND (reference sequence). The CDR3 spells CASSRDPEADTQYF. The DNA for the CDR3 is TGTGCCAGTAGCCGGGACCCTGAGGCAGATACGCAGTATTTT. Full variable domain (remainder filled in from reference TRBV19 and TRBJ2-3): DGGITQSPKYLFRKEGQNVTLSCEQNLNHDAMYWYRQDPGQGLRLIYYSQIVNDFQKGDIAEGYSVSREKKESFPLTVTSAQKNPTAFYLCASSRDPEADTQYFGPGTRLTVL.